These T cell receptor beta chains were read from a single sample in a study of vaccination effects on CD4 cells after COVID-19. The antigens these receptors bind are not known. Generated by immunoSEQ multiplex PCR, the TCRdb table keeps only in-frame clones and is missing some. The repertoire holds about 72,000 clones, more than 70% seen once, with roughly 1.9% in the top ten. The specimen was CD4+ T cells from PBMCs cultured without peptide, collected before COVID-19 vaccination. The receptors shown here come from a human donor who received a COVID-19 vaccine. Both conserved end residues are part of each CDR3. Each record gives: J gene, clone size, D gene, V gene, CDR3 protein, CDR3 DNA. D genes are given only for firm matches. Part of the rows lack a size; the others show once, few, many or a class for expanded clones.

J gene: TRBJ1-1; clone size: .; D gene: TRBD1; V gene: TRBV18; CDR3 protein: CASSPGAGQQYTEAFF; CDR3 DNA: TGTGCCAGCTCACCCGGGGCGGGACAGCAGTACACTGAAGCTTTCTTT
J gene: TRBJ1-2; clone size: .; D gene: .; V gene: TRBV12-3/TRBV12-4; CDR3 protein: CASRLDNDYGYTF; CDR3 DNA: TGTGCCAGCAGACTCGACAATGACTATGGCTACACCTTC
J gene: TRBJ1-2; clone size: .; D gene: .; V gene: TRBV12-3/TRBV12-4; CDR3 protein: CASSTGLYGYTF; CDR3 DNA: TGTGCCAGCAGTACAGGGCTCTATGGCTACACCTTC
J gene: TRBJ1-1; clone size: .; D gene: .; V gene: TRBV5-1; CDR3 protein: CASSTRTGWNTEAFF; CDR3 DNA: TGCGCCAGCAGCACGCGGACGGGGTGGAACACTGAAGCTTTCTTT
J gene: TRBJ2-5; clone size: .; D gene: .; V gene: TRBV19; CDR3 protein: CASSTLAQETQYF; CDR3 DNA: TGTGCCAGTAGTACCCTTGCACAAGAGACCCAGTACTTC
J gene: TRBJ2-3; clone size: .; D gene: .; V gene: TRBV24-1; CDR3 protein: CATSDSRTVSTDTQYF; CDR3 DNA: TGTGCCACCAGTGATTCCAGGACCGTAAGCACAGATACGCAGTATTTT
J gene: TRBJ1-6; clone size: few; D gene: .; V gene: TRBV6-5; CDR3 protein: CASSYFASNSPLHF; CDR3 DNA: TGTGCCAGCAGTTATTTTGCTTCTAATTCACCCCTCCACTTT
J gene: TRBJ1-1; clone size: .; D gene: .; V gene: TRBV2; CDR3 protein: CASERQDPRMNTEAFF; CDR3 DNA: TGTGCGAGTGAACGGCAGGACCCTCGTATGAACACTGAAGCTTTCTTT
J gene: TRBJ1-3; clone size: few; D gene: .; V gene: TRBV7-9; CDR3 protein: CASSLASGNTIYF; CDR3 DNA: TGTGCCAGCAGCTTAGCCTCTGGAAACACCATATATTTT
J gene: TRBJ2-5; clone size: .; D gene: .; V gene: TRBV7-9; CDR3 protein: CASSFPGTPEETQYF; CDR3 DNA: TGTGCCAGCAGCTTTCCCGGGACCCCCGAAGAGACCCAGTACTTC